The present entry profiles one T cell receptor beta chain with its context. Which antigen it targets is not known. No base qualities exist here, and no much larger clone lies one base off it. For sequencing of the TCRbeta CDR3 region, genomic DNA was extracted from the sorted cells. TCRbeta CDR3 regions were sequenced using the immunoSEQ Assay. The clones in this table, taken by TCRdb from immuneACCESS, are in-frame only. Not every clone is retained; where verified, under half of the shortfall comes from an unresolved V gene, and the cause of the rest is unknown. This sample has about 35,000 clones in its table, and roughly 80% of those were observed once. The ten most abundant clones make up around a quarter of the sample. The germline V gene sets CDR1 to WSHSY and CDR2 to SAAADI. Its CDR3 holds 16 amino acids, cysteine through phenylalanine. Here the CDR3 DNA is all that survives: 48 bases in frame from base 1. Trimming leaves V shorter by 2 bases and J shorter by 5 bases, with the junction holding 10 bases beyond the gene matches.

Patients with a history of autoimmune disease or receiving systemic immunosuppression were excluded from the trial. Peripheral blood for TCR sequencing was collected from all dose cohorts at baseline, on cycle 4 day 1, and on cycle 7 day 1. Samples were obtained from an open-label, multicenter, first-in-human phase I dose-escalation trial of ivuxolimab. Adults with locally advanced or metastatic melanoma, renal cell carcinoma, hepatocellular carcinoma or head and neck squamous cell carcinoma were enrolled in the trial. Before TCR sequencing, CD4+ and CD8+ T cells were separately sorted from peripheral blood. This record belongs to a study of OX40 agonist ivuxolimab in advanced cancers. About the study as a whole: Ivuxolimab was an agonistic, fully human IgG2 monoclonal antibody directed against OX40 (CD134), a costimulatory receptor. Intravenous ivuxolimab was administered to patients every 2 weeks at six dose levels: 0.01, 0.1, 0.3, 1.5, 3 and 10 mg/kg. Of the 50 to 55 dose-escalation patients, hepatocellular carcinoma was present in about 20, melanoma in around 15, renal cell carcinoma in 9 and head and neck cancer in 9. In the dose-escalation cohort, around four fifths of patients were male, and the mean age was roughly 60 years, with a range of roughly 20 to 79. Patients were allowed to have had prior anti-PD-1, anti-PD-L1 or anti-CTLA-4 therapy, and approximately 39% of the dose-escalation patients had been treated with checkpoint inhibitors. Three dose-escalation patients achieved partial responses, one with hepatocellular carcinoma and two with cutaneous melanoma. Peripheral TCRbeta sequencing aimed to test whether ivuxolimab altered TCR sequence diversity and caused clonal T-cell expansion. The paper describes the monotherapy dose-escalation part (N of about 57 patients) of the phase I trial of ivuxolimab.

Overall study results and their limits: On average, CD8+ T cells showed more expanded clones than CD4+ T cells after ivuxolimab. In the 0.1-3.0 mg/kg groups, partial responders had among the lowest normalized peripheral clonal expansion, particularly in CD8+ T cells. Clonal expansion of both CD4+ and CD8+ blood T cells was observed from baseline to week 6 at doses 0.1 to 3.0 mg/kg. Antigen specificity was not determined for the clonally expanded peripheral T cells. Low levels of normalized T-cell clonal expansion were also seen in some nonresponding patients.

The TCR comes from an adult with an advanced solid tumor such as melanoma, head and neck, liver or kidney cancer. The sample here was CD4+ or CD8+ T cells sorted from blood, taken in a trial of the OX40 agonist ivuxolimab. The rearranged segments are TRBV10-2 and TRBJ1-1, and TRBD1 aligns with 8 junction nucleotides. Here the CDR3 is given as CASSEQRGQGGTEAFF. In nucleotide form, the sequence is TGCGCCAGCAGTGAGCAGAGAGGACAGGGAGGGACTGAAGCTTTCTTT.